This record concerns one TCR beta chain sequence. This table comes from immunoSEQ multiplex PCR, and its TCRdb copy is limited to in-frame clones, with some not included. Of about 120,000 clones in the sample, nearly 90% are singletons; the top ten hold approximately 3.9%. The ends were cut back, 0 bases at V and 1 base at J, with 10 bases in the middle. Germline V gene sequence: CDR1 SGHVS, CDR2 FQNEAQ. The CDR3 runs to 15 residues. This sample was included in a study of blood T cell repertoires in COVID-19. This rearrangement joins TRBV7-8 to TRBJ2-7; TRBD1 is a possible D gene (6 bases). Sequenced material: peripheral blood. This clonotype was obtained from a woman in her fifties or sixties with COVID-19, enrolled during active disease. The CDR3 DNA reads as TGTGCCAGCAGCTTAGCCCAGACAGGTTCCTACGAGCAGTACTTC. As protein: CASSLAQTGSYEQYF.